This TCR beta chain was sequenced during a study of identical twins. Study-wide findings and caveats: Abundant beta clonotypes from cord blood had fewer insertions, unlike memory repertoires, which showed none. Rather than following the same donors, the conclusions depended on cross-sectional statistical analysis.

The CDR3 is 14 amino acids. Per the germline V gene, CDR1 is LNHNV and CDR2 is YYDKDF (reference sequence). V dropped 8 bases and J dropped 1; count of bases not matched to a gene: 4. Comments on this clonotype: What it binds is unknown.

Unique molecular identifiers were present on the cDNA, and a universal primer site came from template switching. TCRdb processed the 5' RACE reads anew with MiXCR; each CDR3 protein has one entry. The repertoire has 1.5 million to 2 million distinct CDR3 sequences, less than 35% of them found once; the top ten carry under 0.35%. The sample consisted of cord blood. The V and J genes are TRBV15 and TRBJ2-2; TRBD2 aligns across 7 bases. The sequence was collected from a newborn girl in good health. The CDR3 loop reads CATRSGGNTGELFF. In DNA, the CDR3 is TGTGCCACCCGATCGGGAGGGAACACCGGGGAGCTGTTTTTT.